This TCR beta chain was sequenced during a study of OX40 agonist ivuxolimab in advanced cancers. On the study more broadly: Patient treatment consisted of intravenous ivuxolimab administration every 2 weeks at 0.01 to 10 mg/kg.

The assay was immunoSEQ multiplex PCR, and TCRdb's table has in-frame clones only and misses some. The top ten clones hold approximately 29% of a sample with about 16,000 clones, 80% to 95% of them seen once. Per the germline V gene, CDR1 is SGHRS and CDR2 is YFSETQ. This CDR3 has 17 residues. V lost 0 bases, J lost 1 base, and 8 bases stayed unmatched. This specimen consisted of CD4+ or CD8+ T cells sorted from blood, obtained in a trial of the OX40 agonist ivuxolimab. The chain couples TRBV5-1 to TRBJ2-3; 7 bases align to TRBD1. The receptor comes from an adult with an advanced solid tumor such as melanoma, head and neck, liver or kidney cancer. DNA of the CDR3: TGCGCCAGCAGCTTGGGAAGGGGGCATATAGGCACAGATACGCAGTATTTT. Amino acids: CASSLGRGHIGTDTQYF.